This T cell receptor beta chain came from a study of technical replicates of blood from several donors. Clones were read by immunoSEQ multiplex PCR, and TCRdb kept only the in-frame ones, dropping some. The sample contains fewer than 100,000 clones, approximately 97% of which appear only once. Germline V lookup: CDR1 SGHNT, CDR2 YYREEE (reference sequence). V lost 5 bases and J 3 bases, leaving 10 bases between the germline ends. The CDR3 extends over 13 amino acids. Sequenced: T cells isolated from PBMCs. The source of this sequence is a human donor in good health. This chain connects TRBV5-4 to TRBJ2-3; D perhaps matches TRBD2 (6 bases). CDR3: CASRLAGTDTQYF. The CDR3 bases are TGTGCCAGCAGACTAGCCGGTACAGATACGCAGTATTTT.